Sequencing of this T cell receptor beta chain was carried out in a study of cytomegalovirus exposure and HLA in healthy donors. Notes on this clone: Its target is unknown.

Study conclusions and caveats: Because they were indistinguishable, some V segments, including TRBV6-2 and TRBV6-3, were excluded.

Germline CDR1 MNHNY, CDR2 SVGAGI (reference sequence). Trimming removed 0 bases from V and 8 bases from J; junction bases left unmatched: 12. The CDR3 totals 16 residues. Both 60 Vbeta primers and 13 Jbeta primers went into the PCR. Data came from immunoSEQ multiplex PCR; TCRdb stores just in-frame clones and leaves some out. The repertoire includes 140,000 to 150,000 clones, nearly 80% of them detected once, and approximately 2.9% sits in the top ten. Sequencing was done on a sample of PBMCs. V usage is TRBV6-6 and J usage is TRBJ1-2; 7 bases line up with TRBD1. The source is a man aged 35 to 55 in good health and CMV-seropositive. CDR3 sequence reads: CASSYSLQGIEGGYTF. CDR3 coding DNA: TGTGCCAGCAGTTACTCGTTACAGGGGATCGAGGGAGGCTACACCTTC.